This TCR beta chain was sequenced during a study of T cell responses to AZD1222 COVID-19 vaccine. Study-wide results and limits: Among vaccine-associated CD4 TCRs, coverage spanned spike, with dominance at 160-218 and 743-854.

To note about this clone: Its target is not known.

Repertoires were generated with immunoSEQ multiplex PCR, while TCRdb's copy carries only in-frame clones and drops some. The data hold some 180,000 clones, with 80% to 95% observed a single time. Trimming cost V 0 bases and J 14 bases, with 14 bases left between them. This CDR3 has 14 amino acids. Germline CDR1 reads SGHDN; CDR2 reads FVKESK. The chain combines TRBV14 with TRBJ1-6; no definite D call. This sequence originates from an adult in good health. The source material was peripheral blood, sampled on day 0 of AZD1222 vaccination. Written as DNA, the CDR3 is TGTGCCAGCAGCCAAGAATACGGAGCCGACACCCTCCACTTT. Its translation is CASSQEYGADTLHF.